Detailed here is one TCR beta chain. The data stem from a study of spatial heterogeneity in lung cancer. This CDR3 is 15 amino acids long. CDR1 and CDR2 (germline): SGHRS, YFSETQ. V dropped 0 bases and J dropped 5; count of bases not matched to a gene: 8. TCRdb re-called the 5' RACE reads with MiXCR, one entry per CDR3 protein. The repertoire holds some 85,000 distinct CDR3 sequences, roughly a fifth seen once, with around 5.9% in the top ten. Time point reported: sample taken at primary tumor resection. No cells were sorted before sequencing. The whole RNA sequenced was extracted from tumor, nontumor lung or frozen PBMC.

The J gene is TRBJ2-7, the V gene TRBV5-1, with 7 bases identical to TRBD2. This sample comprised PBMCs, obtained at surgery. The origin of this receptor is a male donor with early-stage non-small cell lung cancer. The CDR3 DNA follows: TGCGCCAGCAGCTTGGAGGAGGCGGGAGACCACGAGCAGTACTTC. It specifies CASSLEEAGDHEQYF.